The present TCR beta chain was sequenced within a study of cytomegalovirus exposure and HLA in healthy donors. The study sampled nominally healthy donors, though unrecorded immune exposures were likely. PCR involved 60 Vbeta and 13 Jbeta primers. Libraries were prepared by immunoSEQ multiplex PCR; TCRdb keeps only in-frame clonotypes and omits some of them. The table includes just over 150,000 clones, roughly 81% detected once. This receptor was obtained from a young woman in good health and CMV-seronegative. Sequencing input: PBMCs.

CDR3 sequence reads: CASSRGDYYNEQFF. The CDR3 region has the DNA TGTGCCAGCAGTCGGGGAGACTACTACAATGAGCAGTTCTTC. This chain connects TRBV7-3 to TRBJ2-7, with D possibly matching TRBD2 (5 bases). The DNA end favors TRBJ2-1, so the J call may be wrong. Germline CDR1 is SGHTA and CDR2 is FQGTGA. There are 14 residues in the CDR3.